These T cell receptor beta chains were read from a single sample in a study of shared clonotypes between healthy human individuals. TCRdb's copy holds only in-frame clones and misses some; the assay was immunoSEQ multiplex PCR. The table shows just over 2,000,000 clones, with roughly 95% occurring only once. The sample taken for sequencing was naive CD4+ T cells sorted from blood. Source of these receptors: a man between 18 and 29 years old in good health. The CDR3 runs from the conserved cysteine through the conserved F or W. Fields, in order: CDR3 DNA, CDR3 protein, CDR3 length, D gene, clone size, V gene, J gene. A D gene is named only where the DNA matches it firmly. A row's size may be missing; if present it is once, few, many or a size class.

DNA: TGTGCCAGCACGGGAGGGAAAGGCTACACCTTC
CDR3: CASTGGKGYTF
length: 11
D: NA
size: few
V: TRBV6-1
J: TRBJ1-2

DNA: TGTGCCAGCAGCCCCCGGCAGGGGGCAGTCGAAAAACTGTTTTTT
CDR3: CASSPRQGAVEKLFF
length: 15
D: TRBD1
size: NA
V: TRBV2
J: TRBJ1-4

DNA: TGCGCCAGCAGCCGGAAAGGAGCGGGGGGCACAGATACGCAGTATTTT
CDR3: CASSRKGAGGTDTQYF
length: 16
D: TRBD2
size: NA
V: TRBV5-1
J: TRBJ2-3

DNA: TGTGCCAGCAGTAGAAGACAGGACTACTATGGCTACACCTTC
CDR3: CASSRRQDYYGYTF
length: 14
D: NA
size: NA
V: TRBV6-5
J: TRBJ1-2

DNA: TGTGCCAGCAGTTTGATCAGGGAGGGCTATGGCTACACCTTC
CDR3: CASSLIREGYGYTF
length: 14
D: NA
size: NA
V: TRBV28
J: TRBJ1-2

DNA: TGTGCCAGCAGCCCCGGGACAGCCTATCAGCCCCAGCATTTT
CDR3: CASSPGTAYQPQHF
length: 14
D: TRBD1
size: NA
V: TRBV6-1
J: TRBJ1-5

DNA: TGTGCCACCCAACGGGGGGACAGTGGGTTCGCAACTAATGAAAAACTGTTTTTT
CDR3: CATQRGDSGFATNEKLFF
length: 18
D: TRBD1
size: once
V: TRBV15
J: TRBJ1-4

DNA: TGTGCCAGCAGTGAAGCGGAAGGCAGAAAGACCTTC
CDR3: CASSEAEGRKTF
length: 12
D: NA
size: NA
V: TRBV6-1
J: TRBJ1-2

DNA: TGTGCCAGCAGCTTACTCAGGGGAGAGACCCAGTACTTC
CDR3: CASSLLRGETQYF
length: 13
D: NA
size: NA
V: TRBV7-3
J: TRBJ2-5

DNA: TGTGCCAGCGGGGGCCACTCCTACGAGCAGTACTTC
CDR3: CASGGHSYEQYF
length: 12
D: NA
size: NA
V: TRBV2
J: TRBJ2-7

DNA: TGTGCCAGCAGCTTAACAGGGAAGGAAGCTTTCTTT
CDR3: CASSLTGKEAFF
length: 12
D: NA
size: NA
V: TRBV11-2
J: TRBJ1-1

DNA: TGTGCCAGCTCCCTAGGAGTGAACACTGAAGCTTTCTTT
CDR3: CASSLGVNTEAFF
length: 13
D: NA
size: NA
V: TRBV18
J: TRBJ1-1

DNA: TGTGCCAGCGGGGCTAGCACAGATACGCAGTATTTT
CDR3: CASGASTDTQYF
length: 12
D: NA
size: NA
V: TRBV11-3
J: TRBJ2-3

DNA: TGCGCCAGCAGCTTGGATACAGATTCACCCCTCCACTTT
CDR3: CASSLDTDSPLHF
length: 13
D: NA
size: NA
V: TRBV5-1
J: TRBJ1-6

DNA: TGTGCCACCAGCAGAGCAATCGGGGCGGGAGCTCCCTCGTCCTACAATGAGCAGTTCTTC
CDR3: CATSRAIGAGAPSSYNEQFF
length: 20
D: TRBD2
size: once
V: TRBV15
J: TRBJ2-1

DNA: TGTGCCAGCACCCCCTGGGAAGGGGGGTTCTCTGGAAACACCATATATTTT
CDR3: CASTPWEGGFSGNTIYF
length: 17
D: NA
size: NA
V: TRBV28
J: TRBJ1-3

DNA: TGCGCCAGCAGCCGGACTAGCGGGAGGAACCATGAGCAGTTCTTC
CDR3: CASSRTSGRNHEQFF
length: 15
D: TRBD2
size: NA
V: TRBV5-1
J: TRBJ2-1

DNA: TGTGCCAGCATCTTACAGGGGGCAGGAGAAGCTTTCTTT
CDR3: CASILQGAGEAFF
length: 13
D: TRBD1
size: NA
V: TRBV2
J: TRBJ1-1

DNA: TGCGCCAGCAGTCGTTCCCTTAACAGGGGTGGCAATCAGCCCCAGCATTTT
CDR3: CASSRSLNRGGNQPQHF
length: 17
D: TRBD1
size: NA
V: TRBV10-2
J: TRBJ1-5

DNA: TGTGCCACCTGGAGGAGCACAGATACGCAGTATTTT
CDR3: CATWRSTDTQYF
length: 12
D: NA
size: NA
V: TRBV6-5
J: TRBJ2-3

DNA: TGCGCCAGCAGTGGTATCACAGGGGGCGTTAATGAGCAGTTCTTC
CDR3: CASSGITGGVNEQFF
length: 15
D: TRBD1
size: once
V: TRBV10-2
J: TRBJ2-1

DNA: TGCGCCAGCAGCCTCAGACTAGCACTATCCTACAATGAGCAGTTCTTC
CDR3: CASSLRLALSYNEQFF
length: 16
D: TRBD2
size: NA
V: TRBV4-1
J: TRBJ2-1

DNA: TGTGCCAGCAGCTTGGAAGGGTTCTTGGGCAGTGAGCAGTTCTTC
CDR3: CASSLEGFLGSEQFF
length: 15
D: NA
size: NA
V: TRBV5-6
J: TRBJ2-1

DNA: TGTGCCAGCTCCCGTACAGGGCAGAGCTCCTACGAGCAGTACTTC
CDR3: CASSRTGQSSYEQYF
length: 15
D: NA
size: NA
V: TRBV18
J: TRBJ2-7

DNA: TGTGCCAGCAGCTACACCTGGACAGGGGTTGTGACTGAAGCTTTCTTT
CDR3: CASSYTWTGVVTEAFF
length: 16
D: TRBD1
size: NA
V: TRBV5-4
J: TRBJ1-1

DNA: TGTGCCAGCAGTGAAACAGGGGGCGAAGGCTACACCTTC
CDR3: CASSETGGEGYTF
length: 13
D: TRBD1
size: NA
V: TRBV28
J: TRBJ1-2

DNA: TGTGCCAGCAGTGAAGGGGGCCCCTCCTACGAGCAGTACTTC
CDR3: CASSEGGPSYEQYF
length: 14
D: NA
size: NA
V: TRBV6-1
J: TRBJ2-7

DNA: TGTGCCAGCGGAAGGGTGTCAGAGACCCAGTACTTC
CDR3: CASGRVSETQYF
length: 12
D: NA
size: NA
V: TRBV11-2
J: TRBJ2-5

DNA: TGTGCCAGCAGTACTCGACAGGGGGGGAACACTGAAGCTTTCTTT
CDR3: CASSTRQGGNTEAFF
length: 15
D: TRBD1
size: NA
V: TRBV6-5
J: TRBJ1-1

DNA: TGTGCCAGCAGCTCATGGACAGGGCACTCACCCCTCCACTTT
CDR3: CASSSWTGHSPLHF
length: 14
D: TRBD1
size: NA
V: TRBV7-9
J: TRBJ1-6

DNA: TGCGCCAGCAGTGAGCAAGGGACCGGCACTGAAGCTTTCTTT
CDR3: CASSEQGTGTEAFF
length: 14
D: NA
size: NA
V: TRBV10-1
J: TRBJ1-1

DNA: TGCAGCGTTGAACCCGGGACAGGGGGCAGGTACGAGCAGTACTTC
CDR3: CSVEPGTGGRYEQYF
length: 15
D: TRBD1
size: NA
V: TRBV29-1
J: TRBJ2-7

DNA: TGTGCCAGCACCAGGGGAACAGATAACACTGAAGCTTTCTTT
CDR3: CASTRGTDNTEAFF
length: 14
D: NA
size: NA
V: TRBV5-4
J: TRBJ1-1

DNA: TGTGCCGGGAAAATACAGGGGAACATGAACACTGAAGCTTTCTTT
CDR3: CAGKIQGNMNTEAFF
length: 15
D: TRBD1
size: NA
V: TRBV2
J: TRBJ1-1

DNA: TGTGCCAGCAGCTCCCCTACGGGGGCGGCCACCGGGGAGCTGTTTTTT
CDR3: CASSSPTGAATGELFF
length: 16
D: NA
size: NA
V: TRBV5-4
J: TRBJ2-2

DNA: TGTGCCAGCAGCCGACCAGGGGTCCCCAGCGAGCAGTACTTC
CDR3: CASSRPGVPSEQYF
length: 14
D: NA
size: NA
V: TRBV11-2
J: TRBJ2-7

DNA: TGTGCCAGCGGGAGAGGGGGCCCCTACGAGCAGTACTTC
CDR3: CASGRGGPYEQYF
length: 13
D: TRBD1
size: NA
V: TRBV6-5
J: TRBJ2-7

DNA: TGTGCCATCAGTGAGAGACCTCCTCCCGGCACAGATACGCAGTATTTT
CDR3: CAISERPPPGTDTQYF
length: 16
D: NA
size: NA
V: TRBV10-3
J: TRBJ2-3

DNA: TGTGCCAGCAGCGTAATGGGAGACGCCTACAATGAGCAGTTCTTC
CDR3: CASSVMGDAYNEQFF
length: 15
D: NA
size: NA
V: TRBV9
J: TRBJ2-1

DNA: TGTGCCAGCAGTGATGACAGGGTGCTCTATGGCTACACCTTC
CDR3: CASSDDRVLYGYTF
length: 14
D: TRBD1
size: NA
V: TRBV6-1
J: TRBJ1-2

DNA: TGCGCCAGCAGCCAAGAAGGGGACAGGGGCGGCATTCAGTACTTC
CDR3: CASSQEGDRGGIQYF
length: 15
D: TRBD1
size: NA
V: TRBV4-1
J: TRBJ2-4

DNA: TGTGCCAGCAGCTTAGATCCGAGGGGGCACCGTGCCAAAAACATTCAGTACTTC
CDR3: CASSLDPRGHRAKNIQYF
length: 18
D: TRBD1
size: NA
V: TRBV11-2
J: TRBJ2-4

DNA: TGTGCCAGCGGAAATTATAGCGGGAGGGCGAGGTACGAGCAGTACTTC
CDR3: CASGNYSGRARYEQYF
length: 16
D: TRBD2
size: NA
V: TRBV27
J: TRBJ2-7

DNA: TGTGCCCTGGGAGCGGGGGGGCTTACAGATACGCAGTATTTT
CDR3: CALGAGGLTDTQYF
length: 14
D: TRBD2
size: NA
V: TRBV5-4
J: TRBJ2-3

DNA: TGTGCCAGCAGCTCTGACGGATATAGCAATCAGCCCCAGCATTTT
CDR3: CASSSDGYSNQPQHF
length: 15
D: NA
size: NA
V: TRBV6-6
J: TRBJ1-5

DNA: TGCGCCAGCAGCTTGGGAGGCAGAAATAATTCACCCCTCCACTTT
CDR3: CASSLGGRNNSPLHF
length: 15
D: NA
size: NA
V: TRBV5-1
J: TRBJ1-6

DNA: TGTGCCAGCAGCTCCGGACAGGCTAGTCAGCCCCAGCATTTT
CDR3: CASSSGQASQPQHF
length: 14
D: TRBD1
size: few
V: TRBV11-2
J: TRBJ1-5

DNA: TGTGCCAGCAGTCAGCAACCGGAGACCCAGTACTTC
CDR3: CASSQQPETQYF
length: 12
D: NA
size: NA
V: TRBV6-5
J: TRBJ2-5

DNA: TGTGCCTGGAGTGAGGCCACCGGCAGCAATCAGCCCCAGCATTTT
CDR3: CAWSEATGSNQPQHF
length: 15
D: NA
size: NA
V: TRBV30
J: TRBJ1-5

DNA: TGTGCCTGGACAGGACAGGGATCGGGGCAGCCCCAGCATTTT
CDR3: CAWTGQGSGQPQHF
length: 14
D: TRBD1
size: NA
V: TRBV30
J: TRBJ1-5